A single TCR beta chain is shown here with its context. Its binding antigen is unknown. The junction shows a germline mismatch at one end, possibly a read error. The entry originates in a study of T-cell reconstitution after alpha-beta-depleted transplantation in children (TCRdb year 2016). Context from the whole study: Using TCR repertoire profiling, the study followed T-cell immune reconstitution in a quantitative way in children after TCRalphabeta/CD19-depleted allogeneic hematopoietic cell transplantation.

CDR3 length: 18 amino acids, cysteine to phenylalanine. Only CDR3 DNA is held: 54 bases, read in frame from base 1. CDR1 and CDR2, per the germline V gene (reference sequence), are DFQATT and SNEGSKA. Receptor amplification or capture employed PCR. The sequencer listed for this sample is Illumina HiSeq 2500. To normalize quantification of the TCRbeta repertoire, the TCR libraries were built with molecular barcoding that relied on unique molecular identifiers. TCRdb itself trimmed the public reads at Q25 with fastp, ran MiXCR and retained productive beta chains. Every CDR3 protein is listed once, alongside the most common genes and DNA of its rows. This sample gives 500,000 to 600,000 distinct CDR3 sequences in total; around a third of them show up just once. The ten largest clones add up to around 2.5% of the sample.

This sequence uses TRBV20-1 and TRBJ2-1; 15 nucleotides in the junction match TRBD2. This receptor was taken from a human donor who donated a stem cell graft to a child with aplastic anemia. The sample consisted of PBMCs from the stem cell graft donor, taken from the stem cell graft. The CDR3 amino acid sequence is: CSASGTSGRSSSYNDQFF. The DNA is TGCAGTGCTAGCGGGACTAGCGGGAGGTCCAGCTCCTACAATGACCAGTTCTTC.